Following are 13 T cell receptor beta chains from one sample sequenced in a study of blood T cell repertoires in COVID-19. Method: immunoSEQ multiplex PCR; TCRdb's copy keeps in-frame clones and lacks some. The sample lists approximately 220,000 clones; about 85% were seen once. The sample was PBMCs or T cells enriched from blood (not recorded which). The receptors originated from a man in his forties or fifties who had recovered from COVID-19.

The V gene is TRBV12-3 or TRBV12-4, the J gene TRBJ2-2; D not certain. The CDR3 is 13 residues long. The CDR3 DNA is TGTGCGTCCGGCTCTACCGCGGCCGGGGAGCTGTTTTTT. As protein: CASGSTAAGELFF.

The V and J genes are TRBV29-1 and TRBJ1-1; 7 nucleotides line up with TRBD1. Germline V gene lookup returns CDR1 SQVTM and CDR2 ANQGSEA. V was clipped by 3 bases and J by 0 bases; unmatched bases: 7. CDR3 length: 15 residues. The CDR3 region has the DNA TGCAGCGTTGACGGGACAGCGTTTATGAACACTGAAGCTTTCTTT. Amino acid sequence: CSVDGTAFMNTEAFF.

This clone was seen only a few times. The chain is built from TRBV27 and TRBJ1-2; perhaps TRBD1 as D (5 bases). Trimming shortened V by 2 bases and J by 8 bases, and 18 bases separated the two germline ends. The germline V gene has CDR1 MNHEY and CDR2 SMNVEV (reference sequence). The CDR3 contains 15 residues. CDR3 in DNA: TGTGCCAGCAGTTTAGGGGCCGGGCGGCTGGAAGGCTACACCTTC. Translation: CASSLGAGRLEGYTF.

The chain couples TRBV27 to TRBJ1-1; TRBD1 is a possible D gene (6 bases). CDR3 length equals 13 residues. V lost 8 bases, J lost 9 bases, and 19 bases lay in between. Germline V CDR1 and CDR2: MNHEY, SMNVEV (reference sequence). DNA for the CDR3: TGTGCCAGCGCCCCAAAAGGGGGACATAAAGCTTTCTTT. Protein product: CASAPKGGHKAFF.

This chain joins TRBV5-1 and TRBJ2-1, with TRBD2 matching 13 bases. V lost 4 bases and J lost 9; bases outside the gene matches: 22. CDR1 is SGHRS and CDR2 is YFSETQ in the germline V gene. The CDR3 totals 20 residues. The CDR3 protein is CASSLHTGGWTSGSEGEQFF. In nucleotides, the CDR3 is TGCGCCAGCAGCCTGCACACAGGGGGTTGGACTAGCGGGAGTGAGGGTGAGCAGTTCTTC.

The chain has TRBV4-2 and TRBJ2-1, with D hard to call. V lost 4 bases and J lost 7, with 17 bases in between. The CDR3 is 15 amino acids. Germline values: CDR1 LGHNA, CDR2 YNFKEQ. CDR3: CASSPTRLDANEQFF. The CDR3 DNA follows: TGTGCCAGCAGCCCGACCCGTCTAGACGCTAATGAGCAGTTCTTC.

This rearrangement joins TRBV4-1 to TRBJ2-5; TRBD2 matches 7 bases. The CDR3 loop spans 15 amino acids. CDR1 and CDR2 (germline): MGHRA, YSYEKL. V lost 0 bases and J lost 5; bases outside the gene matches: 6. CDR3 nucleotide sequence: TGCGCCAGCAGCCAAGAGTGGGAGGGCCCCGAGACCCAGTACTTC. Translated: CASSQEWEGPETQYF.

The rearrangement links TRBV7-2 to TRBJ2-7; D is possibly TRBD1 (5 bases). Trimming shortened V by 5 bases and J by 3 bases, and 14 bases separated the two germline ends. The CDR3 is 14 amino acids. Per the germline V gene, CDR1 is SGHTA and CDR2 is FQGNSA. CDR3 sequence: CASSQSQGHYEQYF. The CDR3, as DNA: TGTGCCAGCAGCCAATCCCAGGGCCACTACGAGCAGTACTTC.

The V call is TRBV6-5, the J call TRBJ2-2; TRBD2 might be the D (5 bases). The CDR3 covers 13 residues. V was shortened by 4 bases and J by 4 bases, with 7 bases between the two germline ends. The germline gives CDR1 MNHEY, CDR2 SVGAGI. CDR3 loop: CASSSLVTGELFF. In DNA form, the CDR3 reads TGTGCCAGCAGTTCACTAGTCACCGGGGAGCTGTTTTTT.

The chain recombines TRBV4-2 with TRBJ1-1; 8 nucleotides line up with TRBD1. CDR3 length: 15 residues. Trimming removed 2 bases from V and 6 bases from J; junction bases left unmatched: 8. The germline V gene has CDR1 LGHNA and CDR2 YNFKEQ. CDR3 nucleotide sequence: TGTGCCAGCAGCCAACTTGGACAGGGCTTTCCTGAAGCTTTCTTT. Translating it yields CASSQLGQGFPEAFF.

This chain joins TRBV7-2 and TRBJ2-7; 7 nucleotides line up with TRBD2. V dropped 2 bases and J dropped 2; count of bases not matched to a gene: 6. Germline assignment: CDR1 SGHTA and CDR2 FQGNSA. The CDR3 runs to 15 residues. In DNA form, the CDR3 reads TGTGCCAGCAGCTTAATGGGGACTACTACCTACGAGCAGTACTTC. It yields the protein CASSLMGTTTYEQYF. Supplemented by reference TRBV7-2 and TRBJ2-7, the full variable domain reads GAGVSQSPSNKVTEKGKDVELRCDPISGHTALYWYRQSLGQGLEFLIYFQGNSAPDKSGLPSDRFSAERTGGSVSTLTIQRTQQEDSAVYLCASSLMGTTTYEQYFGPGTRLTVT.

The V call is TRBV2, the J call TRBJ1-1; 7 bases agree with TRBD1. The CDR3 sequence is 14 residues long. Trimming removed 6 bases from V and 2 bases from J; junction bases left unmatched: 6. The V gene's germline CDR1 is SNHLY and CDR2 FYNNEI. The CDR3 region is CASSAYRGNTEAFF. CDR3 in DNA: TGTGCCAGCAGCGCATACAGGGGTAACACTGAAGCTTTCTTT.

The chain employs TRBV19 and TRBJ1-2; D gene unclear. The CDR3 spans 14 residues. Germline CDR1 reads LNHDA; CDR2 reads SQIVND (reference sequence). The ends were cut back, 2 bases at V and 4 bases at J, with 11 bases in the middle. Here the CDR3 reads CASSISRGSYGYTF. CDR3 bases: TGTGCCAGTAGTATATCGCGGGGATCCTATGGCTACACCTTC.